The 3 T cell receptor beta chains below come from one sample, sequenced in a study of cytomegalovirus exposure and HLA in healthy donors. PCR employed 60 Vbeta and 13 Jbeta primers. Only in-frame clones appear in the TCRdb table, and some are missing; sequencing was by immunoSEQ multiplex PCR. The sample consists of about 120,000 clones, around 74% of them appearing once. Sequencing was performed on PBMCs. The origin of the receptors is a man younger than 45 in good health and CMV-seropositive.

The V gene is TRBV28, the J gene TRBJ2-7, with D possibly being TRBD1 (6 bases). The CDR3 has 15 residues. The V end lost 7 bases, the J end lost 4 bases, and 20 bases lay between the germline ends. CDR1 and CDR2 from the germline V gene are MDHEN and SYDVKM. This chain's CDR3 is CASTRRGSGGYEQYF. The DNA for the CDR3 is TGTGCCAGCACCCGAAGGGGGAGCGGCGGTTACGAGCAGTACTTC. Full variable domain (rest looked up from reference TRBV28 and TRBJ2-7): DVKVTQSSRYLVKRTGEKVFLECVQDMDHENMFWYRQDPGLGLRLIYFSYDVKMKEKGDIPEGYSVSREKKERFSLILESASTNQTSMYLCASTRRGSGGYEQYFGPGTRLTVT.

The genes are TRBV7-6 and TRBJ2-5; 7 bases agree with TRBD1. Trimming took 0 bases from V and 4 from J; bases not matched to a gene: 8. This CDR3 has 16 residues. Germline V gene sequence: CDR1 SGHVS, CDR2 FNYEAQ. CDR3 sequence: CASSLAHLAGGETQYF. The CDR3, as DNA: TGTGCCAGCAGCTTAGCGCACTTGGCAGGGGGAGAGACCCAGTACTTC. Drawing the rest from reference TRBV7-6 and TRBJ2-5, the complete variable domain is GAGVSQSPRYKVTKRGQDVALRCDPISGHVSLYWYRQALGQGPEFLTYFNYEAQQDKSGLPNDRFSAERPEGSISTLTIQRTEQRDSAMYRCASSLAHLAGGETQYFGPGTRLLVL.

V usage is TRBV28 and J usage is TRBJ1-2; D gene unclear. Per the germline V gene, CDR1 is MDHEN and CDR2 is SYDVKM. Trimming removed 3 bases from V and 8 bases from J, with 16 bases in between. This CDR3 is 14 amino acids long. CDR3 nucleotide sequence: TGTGCCAGCAGTTTGGCGGGCGAGGGTTGGGGCTACACCTTC. This translates into CASSLAGEGWGYTF.